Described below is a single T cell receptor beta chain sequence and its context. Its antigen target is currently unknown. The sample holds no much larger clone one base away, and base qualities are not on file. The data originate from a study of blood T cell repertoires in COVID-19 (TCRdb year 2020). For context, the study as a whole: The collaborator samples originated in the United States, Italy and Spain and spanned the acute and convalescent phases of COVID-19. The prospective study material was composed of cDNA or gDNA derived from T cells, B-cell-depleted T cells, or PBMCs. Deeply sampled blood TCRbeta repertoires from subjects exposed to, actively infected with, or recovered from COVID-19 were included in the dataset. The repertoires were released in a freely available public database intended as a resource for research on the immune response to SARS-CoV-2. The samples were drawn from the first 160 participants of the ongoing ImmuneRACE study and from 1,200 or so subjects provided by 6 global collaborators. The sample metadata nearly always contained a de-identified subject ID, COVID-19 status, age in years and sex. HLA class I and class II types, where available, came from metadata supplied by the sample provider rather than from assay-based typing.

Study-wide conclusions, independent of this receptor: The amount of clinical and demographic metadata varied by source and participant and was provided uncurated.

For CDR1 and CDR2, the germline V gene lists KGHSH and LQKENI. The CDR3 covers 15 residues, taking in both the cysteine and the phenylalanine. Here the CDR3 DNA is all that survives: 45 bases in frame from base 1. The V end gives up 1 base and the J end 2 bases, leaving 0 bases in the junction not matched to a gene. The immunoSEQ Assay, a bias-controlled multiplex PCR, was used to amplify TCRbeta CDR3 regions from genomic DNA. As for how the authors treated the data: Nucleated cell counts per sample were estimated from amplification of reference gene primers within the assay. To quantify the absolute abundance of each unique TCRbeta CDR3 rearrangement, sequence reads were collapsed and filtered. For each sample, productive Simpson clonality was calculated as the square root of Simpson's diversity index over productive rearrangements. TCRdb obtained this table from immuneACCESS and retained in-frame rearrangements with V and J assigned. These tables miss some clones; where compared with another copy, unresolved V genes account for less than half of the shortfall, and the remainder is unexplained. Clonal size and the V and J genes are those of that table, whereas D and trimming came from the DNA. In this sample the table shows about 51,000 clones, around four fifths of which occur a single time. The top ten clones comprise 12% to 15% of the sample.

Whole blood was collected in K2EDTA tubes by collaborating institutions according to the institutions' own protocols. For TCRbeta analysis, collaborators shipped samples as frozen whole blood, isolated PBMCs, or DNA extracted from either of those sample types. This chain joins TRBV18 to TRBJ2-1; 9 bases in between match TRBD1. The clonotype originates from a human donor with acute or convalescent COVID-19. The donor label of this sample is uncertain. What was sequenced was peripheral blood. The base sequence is TGTGCCAGCTCACCACGGACAGGGGCCTACAATGAGCAGTTCTTC. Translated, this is CASSPRTGAYNEQFF.